Below, one T cell receptor (beta chain) is given with its context. What it binds is not known. This sample is drawn from a study of T-cell memory formation after mild COVID-19. At the level of the study: For the most part, TCR clusters were specific to one donor. Broader study findings: SARS-CoV-2 specificity of second-wave clones peaking day 37 was unconfirmed. CD4+ contracting clones were mainly CM and EM; CD8+ ones, EMRA. Cross-reactive memory seemingly joined, as some responding clones were found in pre-infection memory.

Germline CDR1 is SGHRS and CDR2 is YFSETQ. V was pared by 1 base and J by 7 bases, with 6 bases between. This CDR3 has 12 residues. TCRdb redid the calling of the 5' RACE reads with MiXCR, one entry per CDR3 protein. The data contain about 45,000 distinct CDR3 sequences, 6% to 9.5% of them seen just once; the ten biggest clones take up 1.4%. V is TRBV5-1 and J is TRBJ2-1; no firm D call. The specimen was PBMCs or a T cell subset sorted from them (not recorded which). The TCR was taken from a man younger than 35 who had mild COVID-19 (a few samples of this study predate the infection). Cell type and time point are not known. CDR3 sequence: CASSLSSNEQFF. In DNA form, the CDR3 reads TGCGCCAGCAGCTTGTCGAGTAATGAGCAGTTCTTC.